Here is one T cell receptor beta chain with its context. Its specificity is unknown. It was roughly 99,000 TCR templates that were assayed per sample. The assay was immunoSEQ multiplex PCR, and TCRdb's table has in-frame clones only and misses some. The data hold about 100,000 clones, with around 94% observed a single time. The sample is drawn from a study of siplizumab effects on memory and regulatory T cells. Study findings and constraints: Roughly 75-97% of proliferating clones (CD4+ or CD8+) could not be assigned a naive or memory phenotype.

Germline V gene data show CDR1 as LNHDA and CDR2 as SQIVND (reference sequence). The CDR3 runs 14 residues. The V gene lost 3 bases and the J gene lost 3 bases, with 8 bases spanning the gap. J is TRBJ1-4 and V is TRBV19; D is unresolved. This TCR was recovered from a human donor in good health. The sequencing sample was made of non-Treg CD4+ T cells sorted from blood. The CDR3 bases are TGTGCCAGTAGTATCACAGCCGCTAATGAAAAACTGTTTTTT. Protein: CASSITAANEKLFF.